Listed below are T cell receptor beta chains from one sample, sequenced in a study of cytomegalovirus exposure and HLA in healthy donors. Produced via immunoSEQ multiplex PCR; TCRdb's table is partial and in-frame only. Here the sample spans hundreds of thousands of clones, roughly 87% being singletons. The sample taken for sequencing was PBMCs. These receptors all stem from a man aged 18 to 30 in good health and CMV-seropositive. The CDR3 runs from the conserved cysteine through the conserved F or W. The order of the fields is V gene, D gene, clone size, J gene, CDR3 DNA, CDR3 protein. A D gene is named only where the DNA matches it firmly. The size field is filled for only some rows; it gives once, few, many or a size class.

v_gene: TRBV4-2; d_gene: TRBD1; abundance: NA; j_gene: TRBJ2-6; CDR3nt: TGTGCCAGCAGCCAACAGGGACAGGGCTCTGGGGCCAACGTCCTGACTTTC; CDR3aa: CASSQQGQGSGANVLTF
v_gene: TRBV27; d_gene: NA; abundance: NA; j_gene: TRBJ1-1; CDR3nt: TGTGCCAGCAGTTTATCGGAGGCGTTGAACACTGAAGCTTTCTTT; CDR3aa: CASSLSEALNTEAFF
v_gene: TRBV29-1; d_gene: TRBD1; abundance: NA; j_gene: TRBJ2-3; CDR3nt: TGCAGCGTTGAAGGGACAGGGGGGAGAGCAGATACGCAGTATTTT; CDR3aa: CSVEGTGGRADTQYF
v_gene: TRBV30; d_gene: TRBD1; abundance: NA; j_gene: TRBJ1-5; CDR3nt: TGTGCCTGGAGTACAGGGGTCAATCAGCCCCAGCATTTT; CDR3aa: CAWSTGVNQPQHF
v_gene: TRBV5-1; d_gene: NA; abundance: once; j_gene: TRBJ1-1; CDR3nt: TGCGCCAGCGGTGGGGGCAGGGGTGGCACTGAAGCTTTCTTT; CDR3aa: CASGGGRGGTEAFF
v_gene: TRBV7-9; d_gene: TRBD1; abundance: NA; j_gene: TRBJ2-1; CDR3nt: TGTGCCAGCAGCAAGGACAGGGAGGATGAGCAGTTCTTC; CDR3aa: CASSKDREDEQFF
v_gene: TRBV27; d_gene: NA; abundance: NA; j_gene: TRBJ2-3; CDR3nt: TGTGCCAGCAGTTTCGGTACTTCAGGCACAGATACGCAGTATTTT; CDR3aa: CASSFGTSGTDTQYF
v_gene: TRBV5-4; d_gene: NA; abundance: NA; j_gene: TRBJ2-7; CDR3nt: TGTGCCAGCAGCCACCCGCACTCCTACGAGCAGTACTTC; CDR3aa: CASSHPHSYEQYF
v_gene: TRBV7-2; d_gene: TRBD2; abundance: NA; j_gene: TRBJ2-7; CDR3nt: TGTGCCAGCAGCTTGGCGGGCGGGAGCTCCTACGAGCAGTACTTC; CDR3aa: CASSLAGGSSYEQYF
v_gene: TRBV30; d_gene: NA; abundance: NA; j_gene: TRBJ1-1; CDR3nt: TGTGCCTGGAGTGTAAAATACCTCGAGCACACTGAAGCTTTCTTT; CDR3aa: CAWSVKYLEHTEAFF
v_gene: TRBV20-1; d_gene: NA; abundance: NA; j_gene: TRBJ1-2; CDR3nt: TGCAGTGTACCGGGGGGGTACGGCTACACCTTC; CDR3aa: CSVPGGYGYTF
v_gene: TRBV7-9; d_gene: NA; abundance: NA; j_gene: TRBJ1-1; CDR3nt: TGTGCCAGCAGCTTAGCGGACGGCTGGGCTGAAGCTTTCTTT; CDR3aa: CASSLADGWAEAFF
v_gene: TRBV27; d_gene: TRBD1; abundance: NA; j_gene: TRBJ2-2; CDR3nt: TGTGCCAGCAGTACGGACAGGGGGACTTCTAACACCGGGGAGCTGTTTTTT; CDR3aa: CASSTDRGTSNTGELFF
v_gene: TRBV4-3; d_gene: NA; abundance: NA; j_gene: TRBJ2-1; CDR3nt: TGCGCCAGCAGCCAAGGGACTAACCCTTACAATGAGCAGTTCTTC; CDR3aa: CASSQGTNPYNEQFF
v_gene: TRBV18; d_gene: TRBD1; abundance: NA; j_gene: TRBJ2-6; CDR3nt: TGTGCCAGCTCACCCGGGACAGGGGGAGGGGCCAACGTCCTGACTTTC; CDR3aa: CASSPGTGGGANVLTF
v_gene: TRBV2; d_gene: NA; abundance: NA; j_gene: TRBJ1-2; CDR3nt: TGTGCCAGCAGTGTTAGTCCCAACTATGGCTACACCTTC; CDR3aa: CASSVSPNYGYTF
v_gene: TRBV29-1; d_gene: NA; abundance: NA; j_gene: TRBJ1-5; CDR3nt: TGCAGCGTTGAAGAACGAGCAGGCCATCGGCCCCAGCATTTT; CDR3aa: CSVEERAGHRPQHF
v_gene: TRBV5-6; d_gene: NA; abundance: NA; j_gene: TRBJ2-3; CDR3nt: TGTGCCAGCAGCTTGAATACAGATACGCAGTATTTT; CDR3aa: CASSLNTDTQYF
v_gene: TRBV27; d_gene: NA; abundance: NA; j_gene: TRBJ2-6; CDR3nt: TGTGCCAGCAGTTTAAAGGGGGGGCCCCTCCGTGGGGCCAACGTCCTGACTTTC; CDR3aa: CASSLKGGPLRGANVLTF
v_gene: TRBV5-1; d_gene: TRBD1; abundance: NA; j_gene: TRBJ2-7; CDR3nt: TGCGCCAGCAGCTTTTATTCGGACAGGGGGTTTTCCTACGAGCAGTACTTC; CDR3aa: CASSFYSDRGFSYEQYF
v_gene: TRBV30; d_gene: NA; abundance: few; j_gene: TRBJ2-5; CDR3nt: TGTGCCTGGAGTGTTGGGGTAGTGGGACCGCAAGAGACCCAGTACTTC; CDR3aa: CAWSVGVVGPQETQYF
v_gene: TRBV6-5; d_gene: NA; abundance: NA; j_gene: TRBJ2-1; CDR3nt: TGTGCCAGCAGTTACTCGAGGCAAAGAGCTTACAATGAGCAGTTCTTC; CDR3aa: CASSYSRQRAYNEQFF
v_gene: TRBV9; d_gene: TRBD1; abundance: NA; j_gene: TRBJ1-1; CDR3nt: TGTGCCAGCAGCGTAGATGTCGGACAGGGTATGGCTGAAGCTTTCTTT; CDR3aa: CASSVDVGQGMAEAFF
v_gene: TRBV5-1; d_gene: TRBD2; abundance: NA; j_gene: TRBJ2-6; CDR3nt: TGCGCCAGCAGCCCTGGACTAGGGACTGGGGCCAACGTCCTGACTTTC; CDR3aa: CASSPGLGTGANVLTF
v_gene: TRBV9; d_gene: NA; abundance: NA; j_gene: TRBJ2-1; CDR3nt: TGTGCCAGCAGCAGGCGTGGGGAGCAGTTCTTC; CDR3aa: CASSRRGEQFF
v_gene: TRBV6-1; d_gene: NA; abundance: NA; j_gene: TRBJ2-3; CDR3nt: TGTGCCAGCAGTGAGAGGGTTGCGGATATCACAGATACGCAGTATTTT; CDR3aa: CASSERVADITDTQYF
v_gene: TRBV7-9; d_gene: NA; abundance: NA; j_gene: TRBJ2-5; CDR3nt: TGTGCCAGCAGCGAGATGGCTTACTTC; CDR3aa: CASSEMAYF
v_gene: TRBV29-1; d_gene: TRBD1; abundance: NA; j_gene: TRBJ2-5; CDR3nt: TGCAGCGTTCAGGGGGCCACCCCGCCTTGGTCCGGAGAGACCCAGTACTTC; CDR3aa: CSVQGATPPWSGETQYF
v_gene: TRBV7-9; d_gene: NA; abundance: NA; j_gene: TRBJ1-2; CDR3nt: TGTGCCAGCAGCTTAGTCCAGCAGTATGGCTACACCTTC; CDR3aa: CASSLVQQYGYTF
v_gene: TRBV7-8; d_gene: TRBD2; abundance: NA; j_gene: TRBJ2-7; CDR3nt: TGTGCCAGCAGCTTACCCGTACTAGCGGGAGGGCCTTTAACCTCCTACGAGCAGTACTTC; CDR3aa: CASSLPVLAGGPLTSYEQYF
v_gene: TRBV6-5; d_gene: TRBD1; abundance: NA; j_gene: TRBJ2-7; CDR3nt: TGTGCCAGCAGTTACGGGACAGGGGGCTCTTACGAGCAGTACTTC; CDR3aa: CASSYGTGGSYEQYF
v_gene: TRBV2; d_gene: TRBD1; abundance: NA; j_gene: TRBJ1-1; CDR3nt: TGTGCCAGCAGTGTTACAGGGGGCACTGAAGCTTTCTTT; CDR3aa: CASSVTGGTEAFF
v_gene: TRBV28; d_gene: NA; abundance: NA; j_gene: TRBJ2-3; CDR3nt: TGTGCCAGCAACACACCCGGTCGCACAGATACGCAGTATTTT; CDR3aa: CASNTPGRTDTQYF
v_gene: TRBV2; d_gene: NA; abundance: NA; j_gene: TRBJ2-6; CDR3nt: TGTGCCAGGGGAGTGACAGATAGTGGGGCCAACGTCCTGACTTTC; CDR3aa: CARGVTDSGANVLTF
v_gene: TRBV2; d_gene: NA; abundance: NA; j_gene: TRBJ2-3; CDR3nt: TGTGCCACCTTAGCGGACAGGGAGGGAGATACGCAGTATTTT; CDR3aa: CATLADREGDTQYF
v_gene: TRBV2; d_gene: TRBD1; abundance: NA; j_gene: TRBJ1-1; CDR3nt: TGTGCCAGCAGTTCAACAGGGGGGACTGAAGCTTTCTTT; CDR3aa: CASSSTGGTEAFF
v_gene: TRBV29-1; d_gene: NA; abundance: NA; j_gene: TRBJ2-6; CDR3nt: TGCAGCGTACAGGGCTCTGGGGCCAACGTCCTGACTTTC; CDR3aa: CSVQGSGANVLTF
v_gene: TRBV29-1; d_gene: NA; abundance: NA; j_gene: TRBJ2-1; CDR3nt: TGCAGCGTTGGGAGTGGGGAGCAGTTCTTC; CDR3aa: CSVGSGEQFF
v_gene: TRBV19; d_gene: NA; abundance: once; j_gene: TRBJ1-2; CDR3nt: TGTGCCAGTAGTCCAATTGGACGGGGCGAGGACTATGGCTACACCTTC; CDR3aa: CASSPIGRGEDYGYTF
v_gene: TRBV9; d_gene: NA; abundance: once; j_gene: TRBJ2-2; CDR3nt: TGTGCCAGCAGCGTAGCTACCAGTTGGGCCGGGGAGCTGTTTTTT; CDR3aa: CASSVATSWAGELFF
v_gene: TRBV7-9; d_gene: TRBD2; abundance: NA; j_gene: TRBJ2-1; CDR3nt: TGTGCCAGCAGCCGAGCGGGACTAGCGGGAGTTGAGCAGTTCTTC; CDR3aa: CASSRAGLAGVEQFF
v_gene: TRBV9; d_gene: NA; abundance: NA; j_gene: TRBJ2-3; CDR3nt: TGTGCCAGCAGCGTAGCTTGGGGTCCGGGCACAGATACGCAGTATTTT; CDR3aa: CASSVAWGPGTDTQYF
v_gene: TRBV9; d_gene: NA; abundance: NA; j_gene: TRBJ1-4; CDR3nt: TGTGCCAGCAGCCCCACGGCAGGGGCGGTGAAACTGTTTTTT; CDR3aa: CASSPTAGAVKLFF
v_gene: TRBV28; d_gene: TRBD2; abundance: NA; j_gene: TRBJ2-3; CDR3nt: TGTGCCAGCAGTTTACATAGCGGGAGGCCAGATACGCAGTATTTT; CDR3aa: CASSLHSGRPDTQYF
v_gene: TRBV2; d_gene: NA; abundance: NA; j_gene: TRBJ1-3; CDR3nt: TGTGCCAGCAGTGAAATGGGAGCTGGAAACACCATATATTTT; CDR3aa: CASSEMGAGNTIYF
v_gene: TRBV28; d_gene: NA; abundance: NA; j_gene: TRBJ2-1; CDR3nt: TGTGCCAGCAGTTCCCCGACGGTGGAGCAGTTCTTC; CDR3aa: CASSSPTVEQFF
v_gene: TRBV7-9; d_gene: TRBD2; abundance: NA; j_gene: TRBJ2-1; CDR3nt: TGTGCCAGCAGTCCCCCTAGCGGGAGGGGGGTCAATGAGCAGTTCTTC; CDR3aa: CASSPPSGRGVNEQFF
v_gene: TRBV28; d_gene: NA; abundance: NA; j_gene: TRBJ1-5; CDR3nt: TGTGCCAGCAGCCTGGACGTTAGCAATCAGCCCCAGCATTTT; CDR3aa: CASSLDVSNQPQHF
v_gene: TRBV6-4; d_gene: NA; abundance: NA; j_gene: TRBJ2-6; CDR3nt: TGTGCCAGCAGTGACTCGGGCGCTGGGGCCAACGTCCTGACTTTC; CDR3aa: CASSDSGAGANVLTF
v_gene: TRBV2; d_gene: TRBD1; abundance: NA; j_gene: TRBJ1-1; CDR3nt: TGTGCCAGCAGCGATCCGGGACAGAAGAACACTGAAGCTTTCTTT; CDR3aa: CASSDPGQKNTEAFF
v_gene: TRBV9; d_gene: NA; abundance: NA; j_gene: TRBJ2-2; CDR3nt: TGTGCCAGCAGCGTATCAGGGGCCACCGGGGAGCTGTTTTTT; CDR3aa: CASSVSGATGELFF
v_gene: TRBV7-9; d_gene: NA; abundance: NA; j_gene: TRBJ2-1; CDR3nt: TGTGCCAGCAGGTACGGGACGGACTCCTACAATGAGCAGTTCTTC; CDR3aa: CASRYGTDSYNEQFF
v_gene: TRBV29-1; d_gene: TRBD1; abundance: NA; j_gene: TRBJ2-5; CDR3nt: TGCAGCGTTGACGAAGACAGGGGTCGAGAGACCCAGTACTTC; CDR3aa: CSVDEDRGRETQYF